The rows below give T cell receptor beta chains drawn from one sample of a study of blood T cell repertoires in COVID-19. Measured with immunoSEQ multiplex PCR; TCRdb has only the in-frame clones, and not every one. This sample has roughly 21,000 clones, with about 80% found just once. The specimen sequenced was peripheral blood. These receptors originate from a human donor in a cohort sampled during active COVID-19. Both conserved end residues are part of each CDR3. The order of the fields is V gene, D gene, J gene, clone size, CDR3 length, CDR3 DNA, CDR3 protein. The D gene is left open where the match is weak. Not all rows give a size; the values are once, few, many and, for expanded clones, a class.

v_call: TRBV6-2/TRBV6-3
d_call: TRBD1
j_call: TRBJ1-2
clone_size: NA
cdr3_length: 17
cdr3_nt: TGTGCCAGCAGCCTAACCCAGACAGGGACCTTGGACTATGGCTACACCTTC
cdr3_aa: CASSLTQTGTLDYGYTF

v_call: TRBV29-1
d_call: TRBD1
j_call: TRBJ1-1
clone_size: NA
cdr3_length: 13
cdr3_nt: TGCAGCGGGGGGGACAGAGTGAACACTGAAGCTTTCTTT
cdr3_aa: CSGGDRVNTEAFF

v_call: TRBV5-1
d_call: TRBD1
j_call: TRBJ2-5
clone_size: NA
cdr3_length: 13
cdr3_nt: TGCGCCAGCAGCTTGGGGACAGGAGAGACCCAGTACTTC
cdr3_aa: CASSLGTGETQYF

v_call: TRBV19
d_call: NA
j_call: TRBJ1-5
clone_size: NA
cdr3_length: 15
cdr3_nt: TGTGCCAGTAGTAGGACAACCCCGAGCAATCAGCCCCAGCATTTT
cdr3_aa: CASSRTTPSNQPQHF

v_call: TRBV6-8
d_call: TRBD1
j_call: TRBJ1-5
clone_size: NA
cdr3_length: 19
cdr3_nt: TGTGCCAGCAGGACAACAGGGGAATGGGGGATTAATAGCAATCAGCCCCAGCATTTT
cdr3_aa: CASRTTGEWGINSNQPQHF

v_call: TRBV4-2
d_call: TRBD2
j_call: TRBJ2-5
clone_size: few
cdr3_length: 18
cdr3_nt: TGTGCCAGCAGCCAAGGGCGCGGACTAGCGGGGCGCCAAGAGACCCAGTACTTC
cdr3_aa: CASSQGRGLAGRQETQYF

v_call: TRBV3-1/TRBV3-2
d_call: NA
j_call: TRBJ1-2
clone_size: NA
cdr3_length: 16
cdr3_nt: TGTGCCAGCAGCCAATTGGAGACTGTTTCTACCTATGGCTACACCTTC
cdr3_aa: CASSQLETVSTYGYTF

v_call: TRBV27
d_call: TRBD1
j_call: TRBJ1-2
clone_size: NA
cdr3_length: 16
cdr3_nt: TGTGCCAGCAGTTCCCCGGGACAGGTCTTGTCCTATGGCTACACCTTC
cdr3_aa: CASSSPGQVLSYGYTF

v_call: TRBV5-1
d_call: TRBD1
j_call: TRBJ2-1
clone_size: NA
cdr3_length: 16
cdr3_nt: TGCGCCAGCAGCTTGGCGAGACAGGGGTGGGACAATGAGCAGTTCTTC
cdr3_aa: CASSLARQGWDNEQFF

v_call: TRBV7-8
d_call: NA
j_call: TRBJ2-7
clone_size: NA
cdr3_length: 11
cdr3_nt: TGTGCCAGCAGCTTAGTTGGCAGGGAGTACTTC
cdr3_aa: CASSLVGREYF

v_call: TRBV20-1
d_call: TRBD1
j_call: TRBJ1-5
clone_size: NA
cdr3_length: 14
cdr3_nt: TGCAGTGCTAGTCCTGGGACAGGAGATCAGCCCCAGCATTTT
cdr3_aa: CSASPGTGDQPQHF

v_call: TRBV5-4
d_call: TRBD1
j_call: TRBJ1-1
clone_size: NA
cdr3_length: 14
cdr3_nt: TGTGCCAGCGCGTTCGGGACAGATGACTCTGAAGCTTTCTTT
cdr3_aa: CASAFGTDDSEAFF

v_call: TRBV6-5
d_call: NA
j_call: TRBJ2-7
clone_size: NA
cdr3_length: 15
cdr3_nt: TGTGCCAGCAAACAGGGTTCCGGCCAAGTCTACGAGCAGTACTTC
cdr3_aa: CASKQGSGQVYEQYF

v_call: TRBV5-1
d_call: TRBD2
j_call: TRBJ2-1
clone_size: NA
cdr3_length: 16
cdr3_nt: TGCGCCAGCAGCTTGGTTAGCGGGGTCTCCTACAATGAGCAGTTCTTC
cdr3_aa: CASSLVSGVSYNEQFF

v_call: TRBV19
d_call: TRBD1
j_call: TRBJ1-2
clone_size: NA
cdr3_length: 15
cdr3_nt: TGTGCCAGTAGTATGGGAGGGACAGGGAATATAGGCTACACCTTC
cdr3_aa: CASSMGGTGNIGYTF

v_call: TRBV5-4
d_call: NA
j_call: TRBJ2-5
clone_size: NA
cdr3_length: 14
cdr3_nt: TGTGCCAGCAGCTTAACGGGGAAACAAGAGACCCAGTACTTC
cdr3_aa: CASSLTGKQETQYF

v_call: TRBV7-2
d_call: NA
j_call: TRBJ2-7
clone_size: NA
cdr3_length: 14
cdr3_nt: TGTGCCAGCAGCCCTGGTCCCAATACACCCGCGCAGTACTTC
cdr3_aa: CASSPGPNTPAQYF

v_call: TRBV5-6
d_call: NA
j_call: TRBJ1-5
clone_size: NA
cdr3_length: 14
cdr3_nt: TGTGCCAGCAGCTTGACCCGAACTAATCAGCCCCAGCATTTT
cdr3_aa: CASSLTRTNQPQHF

v_call: TRBV6-2/TRBV6-3
d_call: NA
j_call: TRBJ2-4
clone_size: NA
cdr3_length: 16
cdr3_nt: TGTGCCAGCAGTTATCCCATGAGGGGGGCCAAAAACATTCAGTACTTC
cdr3_aa: CASSYPMRGAKNIQYF

v_call: TRBV5-5
d_call: TRBD1
j_call: TRBJ2-1
clone_size: NA
cdr3_length: 15
cdr3_nt: TGTGCCAGCAGCTCACAGGGGGCTTTGTACAATGAGCAGTTCTTC
cdr3_aa: CASSSQGALYNEQFF

v_call: TRBV7-9
d_call: TRBD1
j_call: TRBJ1-5
clone_size: NA
cdr3_length: 13
cdr3_nt: TGTGCCAGCAGCAAGACAGGGAAGCAGCCCCAGCATTTT
cdr3_aa: CASSKTGKQPQHF

v_call: TRBV7-9
d_call: TRBD1
j_call: TRBJ1-6
clone_size: NA
cdr3_length: 13
cdr3_nt: TGTGCCAGCAGCCTCCAGGGGGGTTCACCCCTCCACTTT
cdr3_aa: CASSLQGGSPLHF

v_call: TRBV9
d_call: TRBD2
j_call: TRBJ2-3
clone_size: NA
cdr3_length: 14
cdr3_nt: TGTGCCAGCAGCCTTAGCGGGGGGCGAGATACGCAGTATTTT
cdr3_aa: CASSLSGGRDTQYF

v_call: TRBV7-2
d_call: NA
j_call: TRBJ1-1
clone_size: NA
cdr3_length: 13
cdr3_nt: TGTGCCAGCAGACAAGGACTAGGTATAGAAGCTTTCTTT
cdr3_aa: CASRQGLGIEAFF

v_call: TRBV5-1
d_call: NA
j_call: TRBJ2-5
clone_size: NA
cdr3_length: 14
cdr3_nt: TGCGCCAGCAGCCCCATTCCAGACCAAGAGACCCAGTACTTC
cdr3_aa: CASSPIPDQETQYF

v_call: TRBV5-6
d_call: NA
j_call: TRBJ1-3
clone_size: NA
cdr3_length: 12
cdr3_nt: TGTGCCAGCAGCTTAGGGGAAAACACCATATATTTT
cdr3_aa: CASSLGENTIYF

v_call: TRBV11-2
d_call: NA
j_call: TRBJ2-7
clone_size: once
cdr3_length: 14
cdr3_nt: TGTGCCAGCAGCTTAGATTGGCTAGGCAGGGCTCAATACTTC
cdr3_aa: CASSLDWLGRAQYF

v_call: TRBV7-2
d_call: NA
j_call: TRBJ1-1
clone_size: few
cdr3_length: 14
cdr3_nt: TGTGCCAGCAGCTCTCCCTCGGGAAACAATAAAGCTTTCTTT
cdr3_aa: CASSSPSGNNKAFF

v_call: TRBV4-3
d_call: TRBD2
j_call: TRBJ2-7
clone_size: NA
cdr3_length: 16
cdr3_nt: TGCGCCAGCAGCCAAAGAAGCCTAGCGGGGAGGAACGAGCAGTACTTC
cdr3_aa: CASSQRSLAGRNEQYF

v_call: TRBV19
d_call: NA
j_call: TRBJ1-1
clone_size: NA
cdr3_length: 15
cdr3_nt: TGTGCCAGTAGTCCGAATCAACAGGGAAGATCTGAAGCTTTCTTT
cdr3_aa: CASSPNQQGRSEAFF

v_call: TRBV10-2
d_call: NA
j_call: TRBJ1-1
clone_size: once
cdr3_length: 12
cdr3_nt: TGCGCCAGCAGTGAATTAAACACTGAAGCTTTCTTT
cdr3_aa: CASSELNTEAFF

v_call: TRBV5-8
d_call: TRBD1
j_call: TRBJ1-2
clone_size: NA
cdr3_length: 12
cdr3_nt: TGTGCCAGCAGGCCGGGACAGGGTAGCTACACCTTC
cdr3_aa: CASRPGQGSYTF